Listed below are T cell receptor beta chains from one sample, sequenced in a study of CD8 T cells in Susac syndrome. TCRdb re-derived calls from the immunoSEQ multiplex PCR reads in MiXCR, one entry per CDR3 protein. The sample carries 84,000 or so distinct CDR3 sequences, more than 85% recorded once. The sample was CD8+ T cells from PBMCs. The receptors here all came from a human donor with Susac syndrome. The CDR3 runs from the conserved cysteine through the conserved F or W.

j_call: TRBJ1-2; v_call: TRBV29-1; cdr3_aa: CSALGQGDYGYTF
j_call: TRBJ1-4; v_call: TRBV12-3/TRBV12-4; cdr3_aa: CASQDGDEKLFF
j_call: TRBJ2-3; v_call: TRBV18; cdr3_aa: CASSPEGGGPDTQYF
j_call: TRBJ2-7; v_call: TRBV7-8; cdr3_aa: CASSGTFEQYF
j_call: TRBJ2-7; v_call: TRBV7-8; cdr3_aa: CASSSTSGKGSTSSDF
j_call: TRBJ2-2; v_call: TRBV6-5; cdr3_aa: CASSYSAYTGELFF
j_call: TRBJ2-1; v_call: TRBV7-7; cdr3_aa: CASSLGTGPTYNEQFF
j_call: TRBJ2-6; v_call: TRBV19; cdr3_aa: CASSYRDRSFSGANVLTF
j_call: TRBJ1-2; v_call: TRBV13; cdr3_aa: CASSSTDGYTF
j_call: TRBJ1-1; v_call: TRBV15; cdr3_aa: CATSRDQSGAEAFF
j_call: TRBJ2-7; v_call: TRBV14; cdr3_aa: CASSHRTYEQYF
j_call: TRBJ2-7; v_call: TRBV28; cdr3_aa: CASSPHQGAFSYEQYF
j_call: TRBJ2-3; v_call: TRBV7-9; cdr3_aa: CASSLAVWADTQYF
j_call: TRBJ2-7; v_call: TRBV5-4; cdr3_aa: CASSLKTGTDIEQYF
j_call: TRBJ2-1; v_call: TRBV14; cdr3_aa: CASSQDRAERFF
j_call: TRBJ1-1; v_call: TRBV6-5; cdr3_aa: CASSYKRGGITEAFF
j_call: TRBJ2-7; v_call: TRBV2; cdr3_aa: CASSDGGALDEQYF